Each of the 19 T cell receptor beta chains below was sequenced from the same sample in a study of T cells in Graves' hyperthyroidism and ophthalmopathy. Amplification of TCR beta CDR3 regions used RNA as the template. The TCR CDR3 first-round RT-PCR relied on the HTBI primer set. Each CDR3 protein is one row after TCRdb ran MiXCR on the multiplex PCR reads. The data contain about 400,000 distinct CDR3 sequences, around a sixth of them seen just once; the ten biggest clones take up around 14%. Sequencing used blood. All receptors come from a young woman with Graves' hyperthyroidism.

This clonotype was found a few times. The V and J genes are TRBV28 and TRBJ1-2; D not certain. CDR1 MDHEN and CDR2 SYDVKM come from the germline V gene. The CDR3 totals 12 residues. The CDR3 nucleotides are TGTGTTAGTAGTGTGGGTAACTATGGCTACACCTTC. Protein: CVSSVGNYGYTF.

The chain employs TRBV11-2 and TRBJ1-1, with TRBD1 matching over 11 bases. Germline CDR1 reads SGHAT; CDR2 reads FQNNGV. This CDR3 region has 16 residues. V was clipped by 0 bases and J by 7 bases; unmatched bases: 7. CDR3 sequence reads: CASSLEGTGGLGEAFF. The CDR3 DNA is TGTGCCAGCAGCTTAGAAGGGACAGGGGGTCTCGGTGAAGCTTTCTTT.

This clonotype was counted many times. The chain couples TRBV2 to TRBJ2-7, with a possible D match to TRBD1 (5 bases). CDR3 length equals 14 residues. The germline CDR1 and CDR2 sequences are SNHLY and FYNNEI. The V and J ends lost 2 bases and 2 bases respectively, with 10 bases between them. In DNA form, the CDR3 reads TGTGCCAGCAGTGAAAGACAGATCGCCTACGAGCAGTACTTC. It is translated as CASSERQIAYEQYF.

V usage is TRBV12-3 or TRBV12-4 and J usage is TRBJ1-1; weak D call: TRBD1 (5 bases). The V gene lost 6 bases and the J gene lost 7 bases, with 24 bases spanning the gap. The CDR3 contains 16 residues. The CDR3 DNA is TGTGCCAGCAGCCTGGGTATAGGGGTGGTTGACAATGAAGCTTTCTTT. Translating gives CASSLGIGVVDNEAFF.

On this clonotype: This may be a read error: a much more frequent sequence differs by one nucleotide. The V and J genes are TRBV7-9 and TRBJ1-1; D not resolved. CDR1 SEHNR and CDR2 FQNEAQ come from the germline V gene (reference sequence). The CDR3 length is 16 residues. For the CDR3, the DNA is TGTTCCAGCAGCTTAACATCCCGGCAGGTTTACGCGGAAGCTTTCTTT. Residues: CSSSLTSRQVYAEAFF.

CDR3: CASSYTGGGYGYTF. The CDR3 region has the DNA TGCGCCAGCAGCTATACAGGGGGCGGCTATGGCTACACCTTC. The chain combines TRBV5-1 with TRBJ1-2, with 9 bases lining up with TRBD1. This CDR3 has 14 amino acids. Trimming at V came to 3 bases and at J to 4 bases, leaving 4 bases not matched to a gene. Germline CDR1 is SGHRS and CDR2 is YFSETQ.

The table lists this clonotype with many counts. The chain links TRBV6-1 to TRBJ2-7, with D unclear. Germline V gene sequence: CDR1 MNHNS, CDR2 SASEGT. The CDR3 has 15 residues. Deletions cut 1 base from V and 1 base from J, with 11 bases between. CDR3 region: CASSEGSQGSYEQYF. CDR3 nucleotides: TGTGCCAGCAGTGAAGGATCCCAAGGTTCCTACGAGCAGTACTTC.

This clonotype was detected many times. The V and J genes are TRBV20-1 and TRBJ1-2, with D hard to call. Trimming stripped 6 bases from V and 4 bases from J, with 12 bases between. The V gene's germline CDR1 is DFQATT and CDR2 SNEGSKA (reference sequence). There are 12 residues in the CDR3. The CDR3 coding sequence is TGCAGTGCCCGGCGGACTCTCTATGGCTACACCTTC. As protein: CSARRTLYGYTF.

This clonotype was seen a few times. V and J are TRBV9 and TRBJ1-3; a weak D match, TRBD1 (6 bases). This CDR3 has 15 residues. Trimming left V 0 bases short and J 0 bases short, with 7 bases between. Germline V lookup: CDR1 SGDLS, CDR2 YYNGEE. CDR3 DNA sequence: TGTGCCAGCAGCGTAGAGGACAGCTCTGGAAACACCATATATTTT. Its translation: CASSVEDSSGNTIYF. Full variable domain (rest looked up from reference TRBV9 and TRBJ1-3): DSGVTQTPKHLITATGQRVTLRCSPRSGDLSVYWYQQSLDQGLQFLIQYYNGEERAKGNILERFSAQQFPDLHSELNLSSLELGDSALYFCASSVEDSSGNTIYFGEGSWLTVV.

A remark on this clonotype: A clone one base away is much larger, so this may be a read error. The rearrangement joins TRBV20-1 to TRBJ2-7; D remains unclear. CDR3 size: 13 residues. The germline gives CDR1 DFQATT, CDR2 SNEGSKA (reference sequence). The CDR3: CSATPVQYYERYF. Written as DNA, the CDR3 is TGCAGTGCTACCCCTGTACAGTACTACGAGCGGTACTTC.

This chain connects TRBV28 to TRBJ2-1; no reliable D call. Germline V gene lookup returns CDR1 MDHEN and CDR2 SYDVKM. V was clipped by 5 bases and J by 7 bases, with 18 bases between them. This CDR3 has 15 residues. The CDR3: CASSPTRSLGNEQFF. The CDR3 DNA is TGTGCCAGCAGTCCCACCCGTTCGTTGGGTAATGAGCAGTTCTTC.

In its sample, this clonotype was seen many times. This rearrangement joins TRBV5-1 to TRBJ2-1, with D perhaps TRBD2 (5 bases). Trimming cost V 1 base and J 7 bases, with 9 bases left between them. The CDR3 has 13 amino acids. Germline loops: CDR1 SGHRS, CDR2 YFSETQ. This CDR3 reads CASSLLGVNEQFF. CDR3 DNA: TGCGCCAGCAGCTTGCTGGGAGTTAATGAGCAGTTCTTC.

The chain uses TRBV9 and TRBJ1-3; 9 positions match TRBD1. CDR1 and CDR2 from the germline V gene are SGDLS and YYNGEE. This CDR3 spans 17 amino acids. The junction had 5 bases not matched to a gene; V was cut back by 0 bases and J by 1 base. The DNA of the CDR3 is TGTGCCAGCAGCGTAGCGGGGACAGGGAGGTCTGGAAACACCATATATTTT. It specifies CASSVAGTGRSGNTIYF.

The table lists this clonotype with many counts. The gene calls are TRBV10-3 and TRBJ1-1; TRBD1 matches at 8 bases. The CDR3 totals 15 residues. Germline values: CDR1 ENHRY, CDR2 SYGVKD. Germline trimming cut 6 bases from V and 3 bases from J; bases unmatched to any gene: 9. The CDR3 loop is CAIRARTGRDTEAFF. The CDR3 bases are TGTGCCATCAGGGCGCGGACAGGGAGGGACACTGAAGCTTTCTTT.

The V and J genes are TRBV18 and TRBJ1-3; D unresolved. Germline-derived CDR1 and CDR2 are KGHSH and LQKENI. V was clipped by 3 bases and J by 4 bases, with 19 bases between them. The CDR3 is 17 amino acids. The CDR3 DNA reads TGTGCCAGCTCACCCTCTACCGGCCCCCACGGCGGAAACACCATATATTTT. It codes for CASSPSTGPHGGNTIYF.

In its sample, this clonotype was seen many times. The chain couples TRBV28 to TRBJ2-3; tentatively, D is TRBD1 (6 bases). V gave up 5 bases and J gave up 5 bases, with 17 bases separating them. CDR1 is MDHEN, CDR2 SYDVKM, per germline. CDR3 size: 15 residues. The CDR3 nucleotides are TGTGCCAGCAGTGCCCCGGGGCAGGGGATAGATACGCAGTATTTT. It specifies CASSAPGQGIDTQYF.

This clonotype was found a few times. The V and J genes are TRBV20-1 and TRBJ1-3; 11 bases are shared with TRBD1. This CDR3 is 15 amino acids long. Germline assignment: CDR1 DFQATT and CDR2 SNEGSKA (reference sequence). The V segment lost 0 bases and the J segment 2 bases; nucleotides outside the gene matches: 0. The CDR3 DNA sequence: TGCAGTGCTAGAGAGGGACAGGGGGCTGGAAACACCATATATTTT. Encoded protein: CSAREGQGAGNTIYF.

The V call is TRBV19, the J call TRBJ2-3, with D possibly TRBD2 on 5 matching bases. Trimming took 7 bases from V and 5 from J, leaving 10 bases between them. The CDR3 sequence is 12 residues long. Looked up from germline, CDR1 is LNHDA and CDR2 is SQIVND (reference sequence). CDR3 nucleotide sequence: TGTGCCAGTAAAAATCGGGGAGATACGCAGTATTTT. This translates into CASKNRGDTQYF.

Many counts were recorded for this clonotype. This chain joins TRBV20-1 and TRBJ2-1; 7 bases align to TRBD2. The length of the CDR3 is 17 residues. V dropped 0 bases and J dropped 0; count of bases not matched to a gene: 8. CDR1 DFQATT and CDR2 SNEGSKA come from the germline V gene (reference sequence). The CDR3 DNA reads TGCAGTGCTAGAGATTCGTCACGCGGGAGCTCCTACAATGAGCAGTTCTTC. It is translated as CSARDSSRGSSYNEQFF.